This entry lists 12 T cell receptor beta chains sequenced from one sample in a study of cytomegalovirus exposure and HLA in healthy donors. Primers included in the PCR were 60 Vbeta and 13 Jbeta primers. The protocol was immunoSEQ multiplex PCR, while the TCRdb copy is restricted to in-frame clones and leaves out a portion. Altogether approximately 140,000 clones are present, around 59% being singletons, with the ten largest covering around 1.9%. Sequenced sample: PBMCs. The receptors come from a male donor in good health and CMV-seronegative.

The V gene is TRBV9, the J gene TRBJ1-5; D is undetermined. Trimming took 4 bases from V and 0 from J, leaving 11 bases between them. The CDR3 length is 15 residues. Germline V gene data show CDR1 as SGDLS and CDR2 as YYNGEE. The CDR3 sequence is CASSPYAYSNQPQHF. CDR3 nucleotide sequence: TGTGCCAGCAGCCCCTATGCTTATAGCAATCAGCCCCAGCATTTT. Looking up the rest from reference TRBV9 and TRBJ1-5 gives the full variable domain: DSGVTQTPKHLITATGQRVTLRCSPRSGDLSVYWYQQSLDQGLQFLIQYYNGEERAKGNILERFSAQQFPDLHSELNLSSLELGDSALYFCASSPYAYSNQPQHFGDGTRLSIL.

This sequence joins TRBV28 and TRBJ1-1; TRBD1 matches at 7 bases. Trimming at V came to 5 bases and at J to 3 bases, leaving 12 bases not matched to a gene. Germline CDR1 and CDR2: MDHEN and SYDVKM. The CDR3 totals 16 residues. CDR3 bases: TGTGCCAGCAGTCCGCAGGGGGTGCAATGGGACACTGAAGCTTTCTTT. The encoded protein is CASSPQGVQWDTEAFF.

V and J are TRBV7-8 and TRBJ2-1, with D possibly matching TRBD1 (6 bases). CDR1 SGHVS and CDR2 FQNEAQ come from the germline V gene. The length of the CDR3 is 16 residues. V was cut by 4 bases and J by 5 bases, with 18 bases left in between. CDR3 sequence: CASSSVSGTYHNEQFF. In nucleotides, the CDR3 is TGTGCCAGCAGCTCCGTTTCCGGGACATACCACAATGAGCAGTTCTTC.

The chain carries TRBV7-6 and TRBJ1-1; D is uncertain. Germline CDR1 is SGHVS and CDR2 is FNYEAQ. The CDR3 is 14 amino acids. The V and J ends lost 0 bases and 8 bases respectively, with 13 bases between them. This CDR3 reads CASSLAWEGREAFF. Here the CDR3 DNA reads TGTGCCAGCAGCTTAGCATGGGAGGGCAGGGAAGCTTTCTTT.

This clone came up once. The V and J genes are TRBV11-3 and TRBJ2-5, with 14 bases identical to TRBD2. Germline V gives CDR1 SGHNT, CDR2 YENEEA. The CDR3 length is 16 residues. The trim removed 4 bases at V and 5 bases at J, leaving 6 bases unmatched. Written as DNA, the CDR3 is TGTGCCAGCAGCTCCAGACTAGCGGGGGGGCCCGAGACCCAGTACTTC. The encoded protein is CASSSRLAGGPETQYF. Full variable domain (outside the CDR3, taken from reference TRBV11-3 and TRBJ2-5): EAGVVQSPRYKIIEKKQPVAFWCNPISGHNTLYWYLQNLGQGPELLIRYENEEAVDDSQLPKDRFSAERLKGVDSTLKIQPAELGDSAVYLCASSSRLAGGPETQYFGPGTRLLVL.

The rearrangement joins TRBV19 to TRBJ2-7; 7 nucleotides line up with TRBD1. The CDR3 consists of 14 residues. J gave up 3 bases and V 2 bases, and 4 bases lay outside the gene matches. Looked up from germline, CDR1 is LNHDA and CDR2 is SQIVND (reference sequence). CDR3 residues: CASSIRQGFYEQYF. The CDR3 coding sequence is TGTGCCAGTAGTATAAGACAGGGTTTCTACGAGCAGTACTTC.

This clone was seen only once. The chain has TRBV2 and TRBJ1-2; 8 positions agree with TRBD1. Trimming at V came to 7 bases and at J to 6 bases, leaving 10 bases not matched to a gene. The V gene's germline CDR1 is SNHLY and CDR2 FYNNEI. The CDR3 runs to 14 residues. CDR3 nucleotide sequence: TGTGCCAGCAACCCAGGGGGCAGGGCCCATGGCTACACCTTC. Translating gives CASNPGGRAHGYTF.

The chain employs TRBV7-8 and TRBJ1-2; no clear D gene. From germline, CDR1 is SGHVS and CDR2 FQNEAQ. Trimming removed 4 bases from V and 0 bases from J, with 12 bases in between. CDR3 size: 15 residues. The CDR3 nucleotides read TGTGCCAGCAGCTCCCCGCGTATGCCTAACTATGGCTACACCTTC. It encodes CASSSPRMPNYGYTF.

The V call is TRBV10-3, the J call TRBJ2-1; 9 bases map to TRBD1. The CDR3 has 13 residues. Trimming removed 8 bases from V and 8 bases from J; junction bases left unmatched: 7. Germline V gives CDR1 ENHRY, CDR2 SYGVKD. The CDR3 loop reads CAIRGTGNYEQFF. The CDR3 nucleotides read TGTGCCATCCGAGGGACAGGGAATTATGAGCAGTTCTTC.

The V gene is TRBV7-8, the J gene TRBJ1-3; D is unresolved. Trimming pared 2 bases from V and 0 bases from J, leaving 29 bases between. The CDR3 sequence is 22 residues long. Germline assignment: CDR1 SGHVS and CDR2 FQNEAQ. CDR3 residues: CASSLFPRTSYADIYSGNTIYF. Written as DNA, the CDR3 is TGTGCCAGCAGCTTATTCCCTCGGACTAGCTACGCCGATATTTACTCTGGAAACACCATATATTTT.

This clone was observed a few times. The chain uses TRBV10-3 and TRBJ2-2, with D maybe TRBD1 (6 bases). CDR1 and CDR2 (germline): ENHRY, SYGVKD. Trimming pared 4 bases from V and 5 bases from J, leaving 14 bases between. The CDR3 contains 15 residues. The CDR3 sequence is CAISVVRGGTGELFF. As DNA, the CDR3 is TGTGCCATCAGTGTGGTGAGAGGGGGAACCGGGGAGCTGTTTTTT.

The chain links TRBV10-3 to TRBJ2-3, with D tentatively TRBD1 (6 bases). This CDR3 has 14 residues. V lost 5 bases and J lost 2, with 11 bases in between. Germline loops: CDR1 ENHRY, CDR2 SYGVKD. The CDR3 sequence is CAISYRVNTDTQYF. The CDR3 region has the DNA TGTGCCATCAGTTACAGGGTGAACACAGATACGCAGTATTTT.